This T cell receptor beta chain came from a study of cytomegalovirus exposure and HLA in healthy donors. A remark on this clone: Its antigen remains unidentified.

The table came from immunoSEQ multiplex PCR; TCRdb's copy has only in-frame clones and leaves some out. The repertoire holds under 350,000 clones, with around 86% as singletons. Study-wide findings and caveats: In vitro work confirmed that a few CMV-associated chains recognize CMV antigens. Rarity held for most TCR sequences, but there were some public TCRs that occurred in many donors. Investigators reported about 160 TCR beta chains as tied to cytomegalovirus.

In germline, CDR1 is SGDLS, CDR2 YYNGEE. The CDR3 sequence is 14 residues long. V lost 5 bases and J lost 1, with 12 bases in between. V is TRBV9 and J is TRBJ1-1, with D unclear. The clonotype was recovered from a woman aged 18-29 years in good health and CMV-seronegative. What was sequenced was PBMCs. CDR3 in amino acids: CASSGWSGNTEAFF. CDR3 nucleotide sequence: TGTGCCAGCAGTGGCTGGTCGGGGAACACTGAAGCTTTCTTT.